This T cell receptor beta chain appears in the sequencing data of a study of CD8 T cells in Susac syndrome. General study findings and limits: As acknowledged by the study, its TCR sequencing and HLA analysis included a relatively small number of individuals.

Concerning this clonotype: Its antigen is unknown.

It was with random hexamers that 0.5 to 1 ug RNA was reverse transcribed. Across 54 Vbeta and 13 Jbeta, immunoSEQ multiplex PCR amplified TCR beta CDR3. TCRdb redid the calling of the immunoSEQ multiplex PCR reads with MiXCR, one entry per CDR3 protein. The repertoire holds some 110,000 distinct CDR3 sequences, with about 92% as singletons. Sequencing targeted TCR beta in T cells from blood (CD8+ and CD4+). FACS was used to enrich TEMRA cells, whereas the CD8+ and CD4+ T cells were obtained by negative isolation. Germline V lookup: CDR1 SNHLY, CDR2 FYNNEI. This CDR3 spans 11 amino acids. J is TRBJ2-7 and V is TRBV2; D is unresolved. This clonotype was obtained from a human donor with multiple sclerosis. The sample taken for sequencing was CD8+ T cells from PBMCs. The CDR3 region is CGTTDAYEQYV. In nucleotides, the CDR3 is TGTGGGACGACGGACGCCTACGAGCAGTACGTC.